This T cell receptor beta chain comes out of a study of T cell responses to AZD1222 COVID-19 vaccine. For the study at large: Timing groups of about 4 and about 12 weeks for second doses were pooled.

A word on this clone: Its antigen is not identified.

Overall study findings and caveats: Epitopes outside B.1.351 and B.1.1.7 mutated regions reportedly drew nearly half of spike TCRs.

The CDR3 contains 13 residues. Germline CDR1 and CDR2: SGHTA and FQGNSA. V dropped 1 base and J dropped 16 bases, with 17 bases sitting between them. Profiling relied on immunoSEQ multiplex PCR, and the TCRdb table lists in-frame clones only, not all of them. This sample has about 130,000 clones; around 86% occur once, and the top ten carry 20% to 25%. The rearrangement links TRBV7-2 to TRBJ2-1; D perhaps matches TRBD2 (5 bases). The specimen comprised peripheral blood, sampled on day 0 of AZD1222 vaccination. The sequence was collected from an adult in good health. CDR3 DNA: TGTGCCAGCAGCTTAGGGACTCTAGCCCGTTGTTTCTTC. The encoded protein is CASSLGTLARCFF.